The rows below give T cell receptor beta chains drawn from one sample of a study of blood T cells in healthy people across ages. TCRdb used MiXCR to reprocess the 5' RACE reads, holding one entry per CDR3 protein. The data hold 700,000 or so distinct CDR3 sequences, with less than 45% observed a single time. The sequencing sample was made of blood. The source is a man older than 75 in good health. Each CDR3 is given with its conserved first and last residue. The D gene is left open where the match is weak. Clone size, where shown, is once, few, many, or a class for clones that have expanded.

v_gene	abundance	j_gene	d_gene	CDR3aa	CDR3nt
TRBV6-6	-	TRBJ2-5	TRBD2	CASSTAGVAGVDEQYF	TGTGCCAGCAGTACCGCTGGAGTAGCGGGGGTCGATGAGCAGTACTTC
TRBV3-1	-	TRBJ2-5	-	CASSQDFSQGEMYF	TGTGCCAGCAGCCAAGATTTTAGCCAGGGCGAGATGTACTTC
TRBV6-2/TRBV6-3	-	TRBJ2-2	-	CASSYANTGELFF	TGTGCCAGCAGTTACGCGAACACCGGGGAGCTGTTTTTT
TRBV4-2	-	TRBJ2-5	-	CANSQEPLDYNEQYF	TGTGCCAACAGCCAAGAACCACTAGATTACAATGAGCAGTACTTC
TRBV2	few	TRBJ2-5	-	CATKTGYGETQYF	TGTGCCACCAAAACAGGGTACGGAGAGACCCAGTACTTC
TRBV6-2/TRBV6-3	-	TRBJ2-2	-	CAISGTPTGELFF	TGTGCCATCTCCGGGACTCCGACCGGGGAGCTGTTTTTT
TRBV7-9	-	TRBJ2-7	TRBD1	CTSSSGQVGYEQYF	TGTACCAGCAGCTCTGGACAGGTCGGGTACGAGCAGTACTTC
TRBV4-3	-	TRBJ1-4	-	CASSQDLIVRRPTNEKLFF	TGCGCCAGCAGCCAAGATTTAATTGTGAGAAGACCAACTAATGAAAAACTGTTTTTT
TRBV3-1	-	TRBJ1-2	-	CASSQAGVVYGYTF	TGTGCCAGCAGCCAAGCAGGGGTGGTTTATGGCTACACCTTC
TRBV10-1	many	TRBJ2-7	TRBD2	CASSERASGRFDEQYF	TGCGCCAGCAGTGAGAGGGCTAGCGGGAGGTTCGACGAGCAGTACTTC
TRBV10-3	-	TRBJ2-5	-	CAISAHQRQQETQYF	TGTGCCATCAGTGCCCATCAGAGACAGCAAGAGACCCAGTACTTC
TRBV6-5	-	TRBJ1-2	TRBD1	CASSRQGLDGYTF	TGTGCCAGCAGCCGACAGGGTCTCGATGGCTACACCTTC
TRBV5-1	few	TRBJ2-1	TRBD1	CASTLGTGIINEQFF	TGCGCCAGCACCTTGGGGACAGGGATAATTAATGAGCAGTTCTTC
TRBV20-1	-	TRBJ2-1	TRBD2	CSARNPCGTSGTNNEQFF	TGCAGTGCTAGGAATCCCTGTGGGACTAGCGGAACCAACAATGAGCAGTTCTTC
TRBV29-1	-	TRBJ2-7	-	CSVEMEEGQRAAYEQYF	TGCAGCGTTGAAATGGAGGAAGGGCAGAGGGCCGCCTACGAGCAGTACTTC
TRBV20-1	few	TRBJ2-5	TRBD1	CSALILRQGTETQYF	TGCAGTGCTCTCATATTAAGACAGGGTACAGAGACCCAGTACTTC
TRBV7-2	few	TRBJ1-2	-	CASSPSGRGYGYTF	TGTGCCAGCAGCCCTTCCGGCAGGGGCTATGGCTACACCTTC
TRBV7-6	few	TRBJ2-5	TRBD2	CASSPQSQLATQETQYF	TGTGCCAGCAGCCCACAGAGCCAACTAGCGACCCAAGAGACCCAGTACTTC
TRBV4-3	few	TRBJ2-3	TRBD2	CASSHPTSGATDTQYF	TGCGCCAGCAGCCATCCGACTAGCGGGGCAACAGATACGCAGTATTTT
TRBV4-1	-	TRBJ2-2	TRBD2	CASSRRTSGGANTGELFF	TGCGCCAGCAGTCGCCGGACTAGCGGGGGGGCCAACACCGGGGAGCTGTTTTTT
TRBV7-3	few	TRBJ2-1	-	CASSSYGSHNEQFF	TGTGCCAGCAGTTCCTACGGGAGCCACAATGAGCAGTTCTTC
TRBV21-1	-	TRBJ1-5	-	CASSKEDRVNQPQRF	TGTGCCAGCAGCAAAGAAGACAGGGTTAATCAGCCCCAGCGTTTT
TRBV20-1	-	TRBJ2-1	TRBD2	CSARLGGRNNEQFF	TGCAGTGCTAGACTCGGCGGGAGGAACAATGAGCAGTTCTTC
TRBV7-9	-	TRBJ1-5	-	CASSPRGGTSNQPQHF	TGTGCCAGCAGTCCGCGTGGTGGAACTAGCAATCAGCCCCAGCATTTT
TRBV12-3/TRBV12-4	-	TRBJ2-7	-	CASSLSEGSYEQYF	TGTGCCAGCAGTTTATCCGAGGGTTCCTACGAGCAGTACTTC
TRBV7-9	-	TRBJ1-6	TRBD1	CASSRSEGQDNSPIHF	TGTGCCAGCAGCCGATCGGAAGGACAGGATAATTCACCCATCCACTTT
TRBV4-2	-	TRBJ2-5	-	CASSQDQTTEQYF	TGTGCCAGCAGCCAAGATCAAACGACTGAGCAGTACTTC
TRBV11-2	few	TRBJ2-7	-	CASSPRVRQELGALSYEQYF	TGTGCCAGCAGCCCCCGGGTCAGGCAGGAACTGGGCGCGCTCTCCTACGAGCAGTACTTC
TRBV29-1	few	TRBJ2-3	TRBD1	CSVELGQSDTQYF	TGCAGCGTTGAACTGGGACAGAGTGATACGCAGTATTTT